This T cell receptor (beta chain) was captured by sequencing in a study of CD8 T cells in Susac syndrome. Study-wide results and limits: As the study acknowledged, the number of individuals who were part of its TCR sequencing and HLA analysis was relatively small.

RNA in amounts of roughly 0.45 to 1 ug was reverse transcribed with random hexamers. An immunoSEQ multiplex PCR generated amplified TCR beta CDR3 products spanning 54 Vbeta and 13 Jbeta. TCRdb analysed the immunoSEQ multiplex PCR reads with MiXCR anew, one entry per CDR3 protein. The sample comprises approximately 160,000 distinct CDR3 sequences, 90% to 95% of which are singletons, and roughly 0.13% rests with the top ten. This CDR3 spans 15 amino acids. Losses at the gene ends were 7 bases for V and 8 bases for J; bases not matched to a gene: 6. Per germline, CDR1 LGHDT and CDR2 YNNKEL (reference sequence). Comments on this clonotype: Its antigen is undetermined.

Sequencing of TCR beta was carried out in blood CD8+ and CD4+ T cells. Both CD4+ and CD8+ T cells were negatively isolated, and TEMRA cells underwent FACS enrichment. The chain combines TRBV3-1 with TRBJ1-6; 12 bases align to TRBD1. Sample: CD4+ T cells from PBMCs. The receptor was isolated from a human donor in good health. CDR3 region: CASTTGQGAYSPLHF. The CDR3 nucleotides are TGTGCCAGCACTACGGGACAGGGGGCCTATTCACCCCTCCACTTT.